The rows below give T cell receptor beta chains drawn from one sample of a study of blood T cell repertoires in COVID-19. Libraries were prepared by immunoSEQ multiplex PCR; TCRdb keeps only in-frame clonotypes and omits some of them. The sample yields hundreds of thousands of clones, 83% seen once. Sequencing was carried out using PBMCs or T cells enriched from blood (not recorded which). These receptors all stem from a woman in her forties or fifties who had been exposed to COVID-19. The CDR3 runs from the conserved cysteine through the conserved F or W. The D gene is left open where the match is weak. Size is omitted from some rows. Given values are once, few, many or a class for expanded clones.

clone_size	v_call	d_call	j_call	cdr3_aa	cdr3_nt
.	TRBV28	.	TRBJ2-7	CASMGRGWIYEQYF	TGTGCCAGCATGGGTAGAGGATGGATCTACGAGCAGTACTTC
.	TRBV7-2	TRBD2	TRBJ2-2	CASSRSGVNTGELFF	TGTGCCAGCAGCCGGAGCGGGGTGAACACCGGGGAGCTGTTTTTT
.	TRBV5-4	.	TRBJ1-3	CASSSRVSGNTIYF	TGTGCCAGCAGCTCCCGGGTCTCCGGAAACACCATATATTTT
.	TRBV12-3/TRBV12-4	.	TRBJ1-4	CASSANSEKLFF	TGTGCCAGCAGTGCTAACAGTGAAAAACTGTTTTTT
.	TRBV5-5	TRBD1	TRBJ2-7	CASSITGGDYEQYF	TGTGCCAGCAGCATAACAGGGGGCGACTACGAGCAGTACTTC
once	TRBV2	.	TRBJ1-3	CASLPGGNTIYF	TGTGCCAGCCTCCCGGGGGGAAACACCATATATTTT
.	TRBV7-9	.	TRBJ2-5	CASSYKWGPEETQYF	TGTGCCAGCAGCTATAAATGGGGCCCTGAAGAGACCCAGTACTTC
.	TRBV12-1	.	TRBJ2-7	CASSFVRRGGTYEQYF	TGTGCCAGCAGCTTCGTTCGACGGGGGGGAACCTACGAGCAGTACTTC
.	TRBV9	TRBD1	TRBJ1-3	CASSPQAGGSGNTIYF	TGTGCCAGCAGCCCTCAAGCAGGGGGCTCTGGAAACACCATATATTTT
.	TRBV10-2	TRBD1	TRBJ2-1	CASKRGQGASNEQFF	TGCGCCAGCAAAAGGGGACAGGGGGCAAGCAATGAGCAGTTCTTC
.	TRBV28	.	TRBJ2-1	CASSLSFGEQFF	TGTGCCAGCAGCCTTTCCTTCGGTGAGCAGTTCTTC
.	TRBV19	.	TRBJ2-5	CASSTGLQETQYF	TGTGCCAGTAGCACCGGACTTCAAGAGACCCAGTACTTC
.	TRBV13	.	TRBJ1-1	CASSPPSLNTEAFF	TGTGCCAGCAGCCCTCCCTCCTTGAACACTGAAGCTTTCTTT
.	TRBV2	.	TRBJ2-2	CASSATGLKTGELFF	TGTGCCAGCAGCGCTACGGGACTGAAAACCGGGGAGCTGTTTTTT
.	TRBV29-1	.	TRBJ2-4	CSVTGLVNIQYF	TGCAGTGTAACAGGGCTTGTAAACATTCAGTACTTC
.	TRBV12-3/TRBV12-4	.	TRBJ1-1	CASSFGGPTEAFF	TGTGCCAGCAGTTTCGGGGGGCCCACTGAAGCTTTCTTT
.	TRBV4-1	TRBD1	TRBJ1-6	CASSHPDREHSPLHF	TGCGCCAGCAGCCACCCCGACAGGGAACATTCACCCCTCCACTTT
.	TRBV15	.	TRBJ1-2	CATSRAGGYTF	TGTGCCACCAGCAGAGCAGGAGGCTACACCTTC
.	TRBV12-3/TRBV12-4	.	TRBJ1-2	CASSPSGYGYTF	TGTGCCAGCAGCCCGTCGGGCTATGGCTACACCTTC
once	TRBV2	.	TRBJ1-2	CASRNRNYGYTF	TGTGCCAGCAGGAACAGAAACTATGGCTACACCTTC
.	TRBV18	TRBD1	TRBJ1-1	CASSPLQGTTEAFF	TGTGCCAGCTCGCCCCTACAGGGGACCACTGAAGCTTTCTTT
.	TRBV9	TRBD2	TRBJ2-2	CASSVGGLAVNTGELFF	TGTGCCAGCAGCGTAGGCGGACTAGCGGTGAACACCGGGGAGCTGTTTTTT
few	TRBV5-1	.	TRBJ1-1	CASSLGAGWNRAFF	TGCGCCAGCAGCTTGGGGGCCGGCTGGAATCGGGCTTTCTTT
once	TRBV27	.	TRBJ1-5	CASSYGGRGNQPQHF	TGTGCCAGCAGTTACGGGGGAAGGGGCAATCAGCCCCAGCATTTT
.	TRBV9	.	TRBJ2-1	CASSPSGWGEQFF	TGTGCCAGCAGCCCGAGCGGGTGGGGTGAGCAGTTCTTC
.	TRBV15	TRBD1	TRBJ1-4	CATSRDYRTGDEKLFF	TGTGCCACCAGCAGAGATTACCGGACAGGGGATGAAAAACTGTTTTTT
.	TRBV7-3	TRBD2	TRBJ2-4	CASSFPSRLAGPFLAKNIQYF	TGTGCCAGCAGCTTCCCCTCTCGACTAGCGGGGCCCTTTTTAGCCAAAAACATTCAGTACTTC
.	TRBV19	TRBD1	TRBJ1-1	CASSTGTGGTEAFF	TGTGCCAGTAGTACCGGGACAGGGGGCACTGAAGCTTTCTTT
few	TRBV7-2	.	TRBJ2-7	CASSLAESAGDEQYF	TGTGCCAGCAGCTTAGCTGAATCGGCAGGGGACGAGCAGTACTTC
once	TRBV5-1	.	TRBJ1-1	CASSLAQETNTEAFF	TGCGCCAGCAGCTTAGCCCAGGAAACGAACACTGAAGCTTTCTTT
.	TRBV6-1	TRBD1	TRBJ1-6	CASSESGTGGWSPLHF	TGTGCCAGCAGTGAGTCCGGGACAGGGGGCTGGTCACCCCTCCACTTT
few	TRBV10-1	TRBD2	TRBJ2-5	CAPRRLAGEETQYF	TGCGCCCCCAGACGCCTAGCGGGGGAAGAGACCCAGTACTTC
.	TRBV13	TRBD1	TRBJ2-1	CASSGPGTARFF	TGTGCCAGCAGCGGGCCGGGGACAGCCCGGTTCTTC
few	TRBV2	.	TRBJ2-4	CASSPDSLAKNIQYF	TGTGCCAGCAGTCCGGACAGCCTAGCCAAAAACATTCAGTACTTC
.	TRBV5-1	TRBD2	TRBJ2-3	CASSLRTSGGSDTQYF	TGCGCCAGCAGCCTGCGGACTAGCGGGGGTTCAGATACGCAGTATTTT
.	TRBV5-1	.	TRBJ2-2	CASSLRPGNTGELFF	TGCGCCAGCAGCTTGCGTCCGGGTAACACCGGGGAGCTGTTTTTT
.	TRBV19	TRBD1	TRBJ1-1	CASSRTGGGYTEAFF	TGTGCCAGTAGCCGGACAGGGGGCGGGTACACTGAAGCTTTCTTT
few	TRBV5-1	.	TRBJ1-1	CASSLGGEAFF	TGCGCCAGCAGCTTGGGAGGTGAAGCTTTCTTT
.	TRBV6-2/TRBV6-3	TRBD1	TRBJ1-1	CASSQSQRTGLLGTEAFF	TGTGCCAGCAGCCAATCTCAGAGGACAGGGCTTCTAGGAACTGAAGCTTTCTTT
.	TRBV24-1	.	TRBJ2-3	CATSDPGDEGDTQYF	TGTGCCACCAGTGATCCGGGGGACGAGGGAGATACGCAGTATTTT